This TCR beta chain emerged from a study of CD8+ T cells in alopecia areata. Study overall: Treated patients took oral tofacitinib at 5 to 10 mg twice daily.

Reverse transcribed after extraction, RNA yielded cDNA as the sequencing template. Data came from immunoSEQ multiplex PCR; TCRdb stores just in-frame clones and leaves some out. The sample records 150,000 to 250,000 clones, approximately 56% being singletons. Trimming removed 1 base at V and 7 bases at J, with 10 bases between. From germline, CDR1 is GTSNPN and CDR2 SVGIG (reference sequence). This CDR3 contains 12 residues. Sample treatment: oral pan-JAK inhibitor, 5-10 mg twice daily. The sequence came from a human donor with alopecia areata. This rearrangement joins TRBV30 to TRBJ2-5; the D call may be TRBD1 or TRBD2 (5 bases each). This material consisted of CD4+ T cells sorted from blood, taken at week 4, from a patient treated with tofacitinib. CDR3 nucleotides: TGTGCCTGGAGTGAGGGACGGGGGACCCAGTACTTC. Protein: CAWSEGRGTQYF.